A single sample is the source of the 11 T cell receptor beta chains below, sequenced in a study of T cell responses to AZD1222 COVID-19 vaccine. The protocol was immunoSEQ multiplex PCR, while the TCRdb copy is restricted to in-frame clones and leaves out a portion. The sample yields some 180,000 clones, about 90% seen once. The material was peripheral blood, obtained on day 0 of AZD1222 vaccination. Receptor source: an adult in good health.

The chain links TRBV6-5 to TRBJ2-3; possibly TRBD1 for D (7 bases). CDR1 and CDR2 (germline): MNHEY, SVGAGI. The ends were cut back, 7 bases at V and 2 bases at J, with 13 bases in the middle. The CDR3 has 14 amino acids. The DNA of the CDR3 is TGTGCCAGCATGCGGGACAGAGACACAGATACGCAGTATTTT. Its protein product is CASMRDRDTDTQYF.

The chain couples TRBV29-1 to TRBJ1-1; no reliable D call. Per the germline V gene, CDR1 is SQVTM and CDR2 is ANQGSEA. The CDR3 contains 11 residues. The V and J ends lost 5 bases and 1 base respectively, with 5 bases between them. The CDR3 nucleotides read TGCAGCGTTAGTGGGAACACTGAAGCTTTCTTT. This encodes CSVSGNTEAFF.

This clone occurred once. V gene TRBV27 combines with J gene TRBJ1-4; no definite D call. Per the germline V gene, CDR1 is MNHEY and CDR2 is SMNVEV (reference sequence). This CDR3 region has 16 residues. V lost 3 bases to trimming and J lost 0 bases, with 11 bases between them. CDR3 sequence (DNA): TGTGCCAGCAGTTTCTTCGGAGGTTCAACTAATGAAAAACTGTTTTTT. This sequence encodes CASSFFGGSTNEKLFF.

The chain couples TRBV27 to TRBJ2-7; 8 bases match TRBD2. This CDR3 contains 16 residues. The germline V gene encodes CDR1 MNHEY and CDR2 SMNVEV (reference sequence). V dropped 1 base and J dropped 0; count of bases not matched to a gene: 5. The CDR3 protein is CASSLFGGGSSYEQYF. CDR3 in DNA: TGTGCCAGCAGTTTATTTGGCGGGGGGAGCTCCTACGAGCAGTACTTC.

This chain joins TRBV3-1 (or the pseudogene TRBV3-2) and TRBJ2-7, with 8 bases matching TRBD2. J was trimmed by 4 bases and V by 0 bases; bases with no gene match: 2. The CDR3 length is 14 residues. Germline CDR1 is LGHDT and CDR2 is YNNKEL (reference sequence). Here the CDR3 reads CASSQEVAGYEQYF. CDR3 in DNA: TGTGCCAGCAGCCAAGAGGTAGCGGGGTACGAGCAGTACTTC.

The chain combines TRBV7-3 with TRBJ2-1; 7 bases agree with TRBD2. After removal of 4 bases from V and 3 bases from J, the junction contained 9 bases not matched to a gene. CDR3 length equals 16 residues. In germline, CDR1 is SGHTA, CDR2 FQGTGA. This CDR3 is CASSSGSGGNYNEQFF. The CDR3 DNA follows: TGTGCCAGCAGCTCCGGGTCCGGGGGGAACTACAATGAGCAGTTCTTC.

The CDR3 DNA sequence: TGTGCCAGCAGACACAGGGGTAGCAATCAGCCCCAGCATTTT. This encodes CASRHRGSNQPQHF. This rearrangement joins TRBV6-5 to TRBJ1-5; 7 bases fit TRBD1. V lost 6 bases to trimming and J lost 0 bases; unmatched junction nucleotides: 2. The CDR3 is made up of 14 amino acids. Germline loops: CDR1 MNHEY, CDR2 SVGAGI.

The V gene is TRBV28, the J gene TRBJ2-5, with D possibly matching TRBD1 (5 bases). Trimming took 8 bases from V and 5 from J, leaving 15 bases between them. Germline CDR1 MDHEN, CDR2 SYDVKM. CDR3 length equals 13 residues. The CDR3: CASSQGAMETQYF. CDR3 in DNA: TGTGCCAGCTCCCAAGGGGCTATGGAGACCCAGTACTTC.

The chain has TRBV27 and TRBJ2-4; D is unresolved. The CDR3 loop spans 15 amino acids. Germline CDR1 is MNHEY and CDR2 is SMNVEV (reference sequence). V was trimmed by 4 bases and J by 0 bases, leaving 10 bases between them. CDR3 DNA sequence: TGTGCCAGCAGTTCCCCTCCGCTAGCCAAAAACATTCAGTACTTC. Its translation is CASSSPPLAKNIQYF.

The V and J genes are TRBV6-1 and TRBJ1-5; D is uncertain. Germline V gene data show CDR1 as MNHNS and CDR2 as SASEGT. CDR3 length: 13 residues. Trimming left V 6 bases short and J 9 bases short, with 15 bases between. The DNA of the CDR3 is TGTGCCAGCAGCAAGGGTCACTTAATGCCCCAGCATTTT. It specifies CASSKGHLMPQHF.

The CDR3: CASRTGTGYTGELFF. The DNA for the CDR3 is TGTGCCAGCCGCACGGGGACAGGATACACCGGGGAGCTGTTTTTT. V usage is TRBV11-1 and J usage is TRBJ2-2; 8 bases map to TRBD1. The CDR3 sequence is 15 residues long. Looked up from germline, CDR1 is SGHAT and CDR2 is FQDESV (reference sequence). Losses at the gene ends were 8 bases for V and 3 bases for J; bases not matched to a gene: 8.